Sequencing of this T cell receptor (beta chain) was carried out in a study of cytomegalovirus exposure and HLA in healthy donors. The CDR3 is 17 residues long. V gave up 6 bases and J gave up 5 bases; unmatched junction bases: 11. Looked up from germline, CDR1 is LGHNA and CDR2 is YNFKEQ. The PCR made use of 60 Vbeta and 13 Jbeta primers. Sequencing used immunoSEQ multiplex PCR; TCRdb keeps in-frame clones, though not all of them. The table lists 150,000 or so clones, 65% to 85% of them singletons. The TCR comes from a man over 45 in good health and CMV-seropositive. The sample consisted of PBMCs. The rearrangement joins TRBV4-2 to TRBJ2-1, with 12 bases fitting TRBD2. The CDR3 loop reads CASRTTSGRTEDNEQFF. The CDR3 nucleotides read TGTGCCAGCAGGACGACTAGCGGGAGAACCGAGGACAATGAGCAGTTCTTC.